This entry is about one TCR beta chain. In this sample, this clonotype turned up many times. Its antigen is still unknown. There are no base qualities to consult, and no much larger clone falls within one base. The data were taken from a study of T-cell reconstitution after alpha-beta-depleted transplantation in children (dated by TCRdb to the mid-2010s). Context from the whole study: Using TCR repertoire profiling, the study followed T-cell immune reconstitution in a quantitative way in children after TCRalphabeta/CD19-depleted allogeneic hematopoietic cell transplantation.

Library method: PCR. The sequencer listed for this sample is Illumina HiSeq 2500. TCR library preparation used molecular barcoding, with unique molecular identifiers applied to normalize quantification of the TCRbeta repertoire. TCRdb ran its own pipeline on the public reads, namely fastp trimming at Q25 and MiXCR clone calling, and kept in-frame beta chains. Rows are unified per CDR3 protein, each entry keeping the most common DNA and genes. The sample yields approximately 490,000 distinct CDR3 sequences; under 12% were counted once. The biggest ten clones account for approximately 2% of the sample. The cysteine opens and the phenylalanine closes a CDR3 of 15 amino acids. CDR3 DNA only is kept here, 45 bases in frame from base 1. V loses 3 bases of germline sequence and J loses 5 bases, and the interval between the two ends is 15 bases. According to the germline V gene, CDR1 reads MNHEY and CDR2 reads SVGAGI.

Taken with the paper, the label for treatment or condition translates to: allogeneic hematopoietic cell transplantation with graft depleted of TCRalphabeta T cells and CD19 B cells. The transplant recipients were children given TCRalphabeta/CD19-depleted allogeneic hematopoietic cell grafts. The paper as a whole reports these results and caveats: The apparently early recovery of alphabetaT-cell counts about two months after transplant reportedly depended on only several hundred rapidly expanded clones that came from non-depleted graft cells. The high TCRbeta diversity at day 60 in some patients was ascribed to recipient T cells and intrathymic progenitors that had survived conditioning. Over subsequent months, a decline in hyperexpanded clone frequencies was noted, and after one year, T-cell counts and TCRbeta diversity were mostly ascribed to newly produced T cells.

Specimen: PBMCs, collected before TCRalphabeta/CD19-depleted stem cell transplant. This sequence originates from a child aged 2 to 9 with inherited bone marrow failure, due to receive a stem cell transplant. The chain links TRBV6-5 with TRBJ2-3; the D gene is possibly TRBD1 or TRBD2, with 5 bases matching each. Here the CDR3 is given as CASSYVGTAEDTQYF. The nucleotide sequence is given as TGTGCCAGCAGTTATGTCGGGACCGCTGAAGATACGCAGTATTTT.